This T cell receptor (beta chain) was profiled in a study of CD8 T cells in Susac syndrome (dated by TCRdb to between 2018 and 2021). In terms of the full investigation: Whether CD8+ T cell activation and differentiation in Susac syndrome was antigen driven was tested using repertoire sequencing.

Overall study results and their limits: The number of individuals in the TCR sequencing and HLA analysis was acknowledged as relatively small.

Peripheral blood CD8+ and CD4+ T cells from healthy donors, Susac syndrome patients and multiple sclerosis patients were profiled using high-throughput TCR beta sequencing. The healthy donors served as controls matched for age and sex. Bulk CD8+ and CD4+ T cells were purified by magnetic negative isolation, while CD8+ TEMRA cells were enriched using FACS. Blood was collected in EDTA tubes and processed within 24 hours, with PBMCs isolated through density gradient centrifugation. PBMCs intended for TCR sequencing were cryopreserved in liquid nitrogen and were subsequently thawed in a 37 degrees C water bath. Purity of sorted or isolated CD4+, CD8+ and CD8+ TEMRA cells was at least 90%. Comments on this clonotype: The target of this receptor is not known. No base quality values were provided; no much bigger clone lies one nucleotide off.

RNA was extracted using the RNeasy kit, and about 0.45 to 1 ug of the RNA was reverse transcribed with random hexamers. TCR beta CDR3 regions were amplified with the immunoSEQ multiplex PCR assay covering 54 Vbeta and 13 Jbeta segments. PCR amplification bias was corrected using a synthetic template baseline for primer optimization and computational correction. On the study's bioinformatics: Reads were annotated to V, D and J genes per IMGT and analyzed with immunoSEQ Analyzer, keeping only productive sequences. Clonality was computed as one minus Shannon entropy normalized by log2 of the number of productive unique sequences. For each patient and control, public and private clones were evaluated among the 100 most prevalent clones. Clones were defined as Susac-specific if absent from the healthy and MS cohorts, from 1052 published viral clones and from other ImmuneACCESS disease sequences. TCRdb itself trimmed the public reads at Q25 with fastp, ran MiXCR and retained productive beta chains. CDR3 protein sequences are deduplicated, and each keeps its most common genes and DNA. These V and J calls derive from TCRdb rather than the authors' analysis. The sample yields some 180,000 distinct CDR3 sequences; about 95% were counted once. Clones ranked in the top ten supply 0.085% to 0.13% of the sample.

Source material: CD4+ T cells from PBMCs. This sequence originates from a human donor in good health.

The CDR3 is CATSRDEGNYGYTF. In nucleotides, the sequence is TGTGCCACCAGCAGAGATGAGGGTAACTATGGCTACACCTTC. The chain is assembled from TRBV15 and TRBJ1-2, with the D segment identity uncertain. In the germline V gene (reference sequence), CDR1 corresponds to LNHNV and CDR2 to YYDKDF. Between the V and J ends, shortened by 0 bases and 1 base respectively, the junction contains 6 bases. The CDR3 covers 14 residues, taking in both the cysteine and the phenylalanine. Only the CDR3 DNA is retained, 42 bases long and in frame from the first base.